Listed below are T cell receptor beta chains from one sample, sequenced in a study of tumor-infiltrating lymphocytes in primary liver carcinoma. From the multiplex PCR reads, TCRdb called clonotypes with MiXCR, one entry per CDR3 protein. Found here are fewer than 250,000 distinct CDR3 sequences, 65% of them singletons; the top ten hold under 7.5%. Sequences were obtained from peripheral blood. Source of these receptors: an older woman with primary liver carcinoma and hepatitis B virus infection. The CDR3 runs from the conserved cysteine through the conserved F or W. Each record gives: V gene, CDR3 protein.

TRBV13 CASSPRRGAYYNEQFF
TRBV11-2 CASSSQPSSAEGYNEQFF
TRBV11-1 CVSSSVTGELSF
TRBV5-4 CASNFPAGTGGNEQFF
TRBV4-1 CASSPSDRFGTNGYTF
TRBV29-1 CCVARGSGYTF
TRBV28 CASRYTGAIYSNQPQHF
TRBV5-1 CASNLDGRMGTDTQYF
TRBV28 CASSLDRNNSPLHF
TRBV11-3 CASSRGRLAEKITDTQYF
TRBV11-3 CAGSIGTSGRRGSNEQYF
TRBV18 CASSPPSGSVTDTQYF
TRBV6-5 CASSRPGLAGVEQFF
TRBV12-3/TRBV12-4 CASSSTGGNQPQHF
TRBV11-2 CASSLTGESTGELFF
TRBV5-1 CASSSGGRGYNEQFF
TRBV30 CAWSEGGSRYGYTF
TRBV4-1 CASSQGQSGGYAF
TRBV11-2 CASRKLRVTNEKLFF
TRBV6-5 CASTTTVGGPGEQFF
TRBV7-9 CASSLVGDTEAFF
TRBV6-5 CASSYSTGVETQYF
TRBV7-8 CASSLEGSMVTQYF
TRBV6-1 CAVVTQTDTQYF
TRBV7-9 CASSGIPGQNQESQYF
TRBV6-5 CASSYRRANSPLHF
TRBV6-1 CASSETTAPLQQYF
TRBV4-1 CASSNRGGSEAFF
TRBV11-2 CASSLEGSGGQFF
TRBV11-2 CASSLAQGRAGANVLTF
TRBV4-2 CASSQVGLNTGELFF
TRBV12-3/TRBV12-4 CASSWLSQDDYTF
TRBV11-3 CASSLAGVSEQYF
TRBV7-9 CASTPRGGNTEAFF
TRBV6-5 CASSFRRDAGNTIYF
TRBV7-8 CASPLLAGNTRELFF
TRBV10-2 CAISGGRYGYTF
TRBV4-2 CASSQDGSTEETQYF
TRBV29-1 CSVEGGTPSSYNEQFF
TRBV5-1 CASHSGGNYGYTF